This T cell receptor beta chain was identified in a study of blood T cell repertoires in COVID-19. The CDR3 has 12 residues. Germline CDR1 and CDR2: SGHVS and FNYEAQ. Trimming left V 4 bases short and J 7 bases short, with 10 bases between. Assay: immunoSEQ multiplex PCR; the TCRdb copy retains only in-frame clones and omits some. The repertoire holds roughly 200,000 clones, with over 65% as singletons. Sequenced material: peripheral blood. The source is a person between 65 and 80 years old with COVID-19, enrolled during active disease. This chain joins TRBV7-6 and TRBJ1-2, with D maybe TRBD1 (5 bases). This CDR3 reads CASSSGGTGYTF. Here the CDR3 DNA reads TGTGCCAGCAGCTCTGGGGGGACTGGCTACACCTTC. The complete variable domain, with remaining parts taken from reference TRBV7-6 and TRBJ1-2, reads GAGVSQSPRYKVTKRGQDVALRCDPISGHVSLYWYRQALGQGPEFLTYFNYEAQQDKSGLPNDRFSAERPEGSISTLTIQRTEQRDSAMYRCASSSGGTGYTFGSGTRLTVV.